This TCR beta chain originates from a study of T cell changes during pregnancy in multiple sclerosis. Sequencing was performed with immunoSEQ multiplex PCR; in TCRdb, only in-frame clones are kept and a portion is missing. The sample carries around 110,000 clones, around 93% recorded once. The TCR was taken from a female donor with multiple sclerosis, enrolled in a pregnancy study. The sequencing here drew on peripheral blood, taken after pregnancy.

CDR3 sequence: CASRRGIVAKNIQYF. CDR3 nucleotides: TGTGCCAGCAGACGGGGGATCGTAGCCAAAAACATTCAGTACTTC. The V call is TRBV28, the J call TRBJ2-4, with D possibly being TRBD2 (6 bases). In germline, CDR1 is MDHEN, CDR2 SYDVKM. With 6 bases removed from V and 0 bases from J, the gap between germline ends came to 12 bases. The CDR3 has 15 amino acids.